Reported below is one T cell receptor (beta chain). The data are from a study of blood T cell repertoires in COVID-19. Study overall: Spain, Italy and the United States supplied samples that represented acute and convalescent COVID-19.

Donors were grouped by their self-reported clinical history. Clones were read by immunoSEQ multiplex PCR, and TCRdb kept only the in-frame ones, dropping some. The data contain roughly 290,000 clones, nearly 90% of them singletons. With 8 bases removed from V and 0 bases from J, the gap between germline ends came to 16 bases. The CDR3 is made up of 15 amino acids. Germline CDR1 and CDR2: SGHAT and FQNNGV. This sequence originates from a woman under 30 with acute COVID-19. The sequencing sample was made of PBMCs or T cells enriched from blood (not recorded which). The genes are TRBV11-2 and TRBJ1-1, with D maybe TRBD1 (6 bases). CDR3: CASREGVGMNTEAFF. The CDR3 DNA reads as TGTGCCAGCCGCGAGGGGGTTGGTATGAACACTGAAGCTTTCTTT. Together with reference TRBV11-2 and TRBJ1-1, the CDR3 gives the full variable domain: EAGVAQSPRYKIIEKRQSVAFWCNPISGHATLYWYQQILGQGPKLLIQFQNNGVVDDSQLPKDRFSAERLKGVDSTLKIQPAKLEDSAVYLCASREGVGMNTEAFFGQGTRLTVV.